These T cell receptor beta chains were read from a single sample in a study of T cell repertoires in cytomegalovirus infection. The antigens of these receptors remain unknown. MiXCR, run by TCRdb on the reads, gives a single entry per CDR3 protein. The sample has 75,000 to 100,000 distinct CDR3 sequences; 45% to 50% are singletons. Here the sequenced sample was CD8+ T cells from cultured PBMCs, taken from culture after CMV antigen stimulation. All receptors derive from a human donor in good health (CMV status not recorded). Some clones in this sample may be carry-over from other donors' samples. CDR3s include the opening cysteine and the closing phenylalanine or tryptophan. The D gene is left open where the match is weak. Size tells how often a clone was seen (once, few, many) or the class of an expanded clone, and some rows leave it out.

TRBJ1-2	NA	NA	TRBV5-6	CASSLNYGYTF	TGTGCCAGCAGCTTGAACTATGGCTACACCTTC
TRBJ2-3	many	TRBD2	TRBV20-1	CSARDFRLAATDTQYF	TGCAGTGCTAGAGATTTCAGGCTAGCGGCCACAGATACGCAGTATTTT
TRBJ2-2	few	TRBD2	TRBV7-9	CASSSAGGTGELFF	TGTGCCAGCAGCTCCGCCGGGGGGACCGGGGAGCTGTTTTTT
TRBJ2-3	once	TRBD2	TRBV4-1	CASSRGLAGGARDTQYF	TGCGCCAGCAGCCGAGGACTAGCGGGAGGTGCCCGAGATACGCAGTATTTT
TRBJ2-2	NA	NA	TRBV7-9	CASTENTGELFF	TGTGCCAGCACAGAGAACACCGGGGAGCTGTTTTTT
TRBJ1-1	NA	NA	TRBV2	CASHRPNTEAFF	TGTGCCAGCCACAGGCCGAACACTGAAGCTTTCTTT
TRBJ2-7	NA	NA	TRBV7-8	CASSADTSGDEQYF	TGTGCCAGCAGCGCGGACACATCCGGCGACGAGCAGTACTTC
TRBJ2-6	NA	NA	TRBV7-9	CASSYTLGATDSGANVLTF	TGTGCCAGCAGCTACACTCTGGGGGCGACAGACTCTGGGGCCAACGTCCTGACTTTC
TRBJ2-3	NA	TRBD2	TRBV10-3	CAISDPGLAGGTDTQYF	TGTGCCATCAGTGACCCGGGACTAGCGGGAGGGACAGATACGCAGTATTTT
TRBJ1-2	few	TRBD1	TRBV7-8	CASSQTGTGNYGYTF	TGTGCCAGCAGCCAAACCGGGACAGGGAACTATGGCTACACCTTC
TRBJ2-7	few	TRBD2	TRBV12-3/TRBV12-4	CASSYGLAAAYEQYF	TGTGCCAGCAGTTACGGACTAGCGGCAGCCTACGAGCAGTACTTC
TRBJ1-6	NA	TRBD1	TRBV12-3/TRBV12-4	CASSPTGALAYNSPLHF	TGTGCCAGCAGCCCTACAGGGGCGCTCGCCTATAATTCACCCCTCCACTTT
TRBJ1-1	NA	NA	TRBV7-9	CASSLSRFEAFF	TGTGCCAGCAGCTTGTCCCGTTTTGAAGCTTTCTTT
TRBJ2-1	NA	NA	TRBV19	CASTLKGATYLSYNEQFF	TGTGCCAGTACCCTGAAAGGGGCTACCTACCTTTCCTACAATGAGCAGTTCTTC
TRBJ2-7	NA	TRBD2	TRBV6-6	CASSYSKLAGAYEQYF	TGTGCCAGCAGTTACTCGAAACTAGCGGGGGCCTACGAGCAGTACTTC
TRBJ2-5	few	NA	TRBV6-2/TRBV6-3	CASSYSLAAKKETQYF	TGTGCCAGCAGTTACAGTCTAGCAGCAAAAAAAGAGACCCAGTACTTC
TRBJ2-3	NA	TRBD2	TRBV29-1	CSWGGGTDTQYF	TGCAGCTGGGGGGGTGGCACAGATACGCAGTATTTT
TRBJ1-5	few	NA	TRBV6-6	CASTGPNQPQHF	TGTGCCAGCACGGGCCCCAATCAGCCCCAGCATTTT
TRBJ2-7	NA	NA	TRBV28	CACLGGTKSSYEQYF	TGTGCCTGTCTCGGGGGGACAAAGAGCTCCTACGAGCAGTACTTC
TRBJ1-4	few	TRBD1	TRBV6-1	CASRVQGRSDEKLFF	TGTGCCAGCAGGGTACAGGGGCGCAGTGATGAAAAACTGTTTTTT
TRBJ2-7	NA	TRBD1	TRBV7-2	CASSLGDRGYEQYF	TGTGCCAGCAGCTTAGGGGACAGGGGCTACGAGCAGTACTTC
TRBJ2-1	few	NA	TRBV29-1	CSVDGRGDEQFF	TGCAGCGTTGATGGGCGGGGAGATGAGCAGTTCTTC
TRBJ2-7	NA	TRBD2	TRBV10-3	CATNGGGGSEQYF	TGTGCCACCAATGGCGGGGGTGGCTCCGAGCAGTACTTC
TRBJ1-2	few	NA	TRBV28	CASTIWGKGYTF	TGTGCCAGCACCATCTGGGGGAAAGGCTACACCTTC
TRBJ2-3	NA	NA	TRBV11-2	CASSLEVGQYTQYF	TGTGCCAGCAGCTTAGAGGTGGGCCAGTATACGCAGTATTTT
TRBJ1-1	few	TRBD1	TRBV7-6	CASSRTGLRTEAFF	TGTGCCAGCAGCAGGACAGGATTAAGGACTGAAGCTTTCTTT
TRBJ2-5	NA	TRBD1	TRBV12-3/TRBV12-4	CAIGTGQETQYF	TGTGCCATCGGGACAGGGCAAGAGACCCAGTACTTC